This entry lists 23 T cell receptor beta chains sequenced from one sample in a study of T cells in localized non-small cell lung cancer. Repertoires were generated with immunoSEQ multiplex PCR, while TCRdb's copy carries only in-frame clones and drops some. The sample consists of about 33,000 clones, about nine tenths of them appearing once. The sample was peripheral blood, taken before any cancer treatment. Every receptor here comes from a man aged 40 to 69 with stage I lung adenocarcinoma.

The J gene is TRBJ2-3, the V gene TRBV9, with 9 nucleotides matching TRBD2. V lost 2 bases to trimming and J lost 6 bases; unmatched junction nucleotides: 4. Germline CDR1 SGDLS, CDR2 YYNGEE. There are 14 residues in the CDR3. CDR3 sequence (DNA): TGTGCCAGCAGCGTTGCGGGGGGGCCTGATACGCAGTATTTT. Amino acids: CASSVAGGPDTQYF.

This clone was recorded once. V usage is TRBV7-2 and J usage is TRBJ2-7, with D possibly being TRBD1 (6 bases). The germline V gene has CDR1 SGHTA and CDR2 FQGNSA. The CDR3 length is 17 residues. V was pared by 2 bases and J by 4 bases, with 21 bases between. CDR3 region: CASSLIRQVIFSYEQYF. CDR3 DNA: TGTGCCAGCAGCTTAATTAGACAGGTTATATTCTCGTACGAGCAGTACTTC.

The rearrangement joins TRBV19 to TRBJ1-4; D possibly corresponds to TRBD1 (5 bases). V was shortened by 3 bases and J by 7 bases, with 15 bases between the two germline ends. CDR1 is LNHDA and CDR2 is SQIVND in the germline V gene (reference sequence). There are 15 residues in the CDR3. The CDR3 protein is CASSIRHHGGEKLFF. In DNA form, the CDR3 reads TGTGCCAGTAGTATCCGACACCACGGGGGTGAAAAACTGTTTTTT.

The rearrangement joins TRBV11-2 to TRBJ2-2; D is ambiguous. Per the germline V gene, CDR1 is SGHAT and CDR2 is FQNNGV. Trimming took off 5 bases at V and 2 bases at J, with 6 bases between the two ends. The CDR3 contains 13 residues. The chain's CDR3 is CASSVYNTGELFF. DNA of the CDR3: TGTGCCAGCAGCGTATATAACACCGGGGAGCTGTTTTTT. The entire variable domain, with the rest obtained from reference TRBV11-2 and TRBJ2-2, is as follows: EAGVAQSPRYKIIEKRQSVAFWCNPISGHATLYWYQQILGQGPKLLIQFQNNGVVDDSQLPKDRFSAERLKGVDSTLKIQPAKLEDSAVYLCASSVYNTGELFFGEGSRLTVL.

This CDR3 is CASSPFGTGEVVSYEQYF. CDR3 DNA sequence: TGTGCCAGCTCACCTTTCGGGACAGGGGAGGTTGTTTCCTACGAGCAGTACTTC. The rearrangement joins TRBV18 to TRBJ2-7, with TRBD1 identical over 10 bases. The CDR3 is made up of 18 amino acids. V was pared by 3 bases and J by 1 base, with 12 bases of the junction left unmatched. Per germline, CDR1 KGHSH and CDR2 LQKENI. Using reference TRBV18 and TRBJ2-7 for the parts outside the CDR3, the full variable domain is NAGVMQNPRHLVRRRGQEARLRCSPMKGHSHVYWYRQLPEEGLKFMVYLQKENIIDESGMPKERFSAEFPKEGPSILRIQQVVRGDSAAYFCASSPFGTGEVVSYEQYFGPGTRLTVT.

This clone appeared a few times. This chain uses TRBV15 with TRBJ1-2, with TRBD1 matching over 7 bases. V lost 3 bases to trimming and J lost 6 bases; unmatched junction nucleotides: 13. This CDR3 has 16 amino acids. CDR1 is LNHNV and CDR2 is YYDKDF in the germline V gene (reference sequence). The CDR3 sequence: CATSRIPISGTDGYTF. The CDR3 coding sequence is TGTGCCACCAGCAGGATTCCCATTTCCGGGACAGATGGCTACACCTTC.

CDR3 in DNA: TGTGCCAGTAGTAGGAACAATGAGCAGTTCTTC. It codes for CASSRNNEQFF. This chain connects TRBV19 to TRBJ2-1; D is unclear. V lost 4 bases, J lost 5 bases, and 3 bases lay in between. The CDR3 is 11 amino acids. Germline assignment: CDR1 LNHDA and CDR2 SQIVND (reference sequence).

The chain joins TRBV30 to TRBJ1-5; D is uncertain. Germline CDR1 is GTSNPN and CDR2 is SVGIG (reference sequence). The CDR3 sequence is 14 residues long. Between the trimmed V and J ends, which lost 1 base and 7 bases, there was a span of 14 bases. The CDR3 spells CAWSGTSGKQPQHF. For the CDR3, the DNA is TGTGCCTGGAGTGGGACGAGTGGTAAACAGCCCCAGCATTTT.

The rearrangement links TRBV5-1 to TRBJ2-1, with 7 positions matching TRBD2. Germline V CDR1 and CDR2: SGHRS, YFSETQ. V was clipped by 4 bases and J by 9 bases; unmatched bases: 4. This CDR3 is built from 12 residues. In DNA form, the CDR3 reads TGCGCCAGCAGCCCCCCGGGGGGTGAGCAGTTCTTC. It translates to CASSPPGGEQFF.

The rearrangement uses TRBV18 and TRBJ2-4; TRBD1 matches 10 bases. CDR1 is KGHSH, CDR2 LQKENI, per germline. V trimming: 6 bases; J trimming: 8 bases; junction bases outside the gene matches: 13. The CDR3 totals 16 residues. The CDR3 reads CASSPGQGSGRDIQYF. The CDR3 nucleotides read TGTGCCAGCTCGCCGGGACAGGGGTCGGGAAGGGACATTCAGTACTTC.

The genes are TRBV14 and TRBJ2-2, with TRBD2 matching 9 bases. The CDR3 loop spans 16 amino acids. The V gene end was trimmed by 4 bases and the J gene end by 3 bases; junction bases not matched to a gene: 6. Germline V gene lookup returns CDR1 SGHDN and CDR2 FVKESK. DNA for the CDR3: TGTGCCAGCAGCCCGCTAGCGGGGTTGTACACCGGGGAGCTGTTTTTT. Its protein is CASSPLAGLYTGELFF.

J is TRBJ1-4 and V is TRBV13; 8 nucleotides agree with TRBD1. The germline CDR1 and CDR2 sequences are PRHDT and FYEKMQ (reference sequence). This CDR3 is built from 15 residues. The V segment lost 5 bases and the J segment 8 bases; nucleotides outside the gene matches: 10. CDR3 DNA: TGTGCCAGCAGCCCGGGGACAGGCGATTGGGAAAAACTGTTTTTT. This encodes CASSPGTGDWEKLFF.

This sequence joins TRBV5-1 and TRBJ2-5, with D tentatively TRBD1 (5 bases). Trimming took off 1 base at V and 3 bases at J, with 7 bases between the two ends. CDR1 is SGHRS and CDR2 is YFSETQ in the germline V gene. This CDR3 has 13 residues. The chain's CDR3 is CASSLRGKETQYF. CDR3 bases: TGCGCCAGCAGCTTGAGGGGAAAAGAGACCCAGTACTTC.

This rearrangement joins TRBV5-4 to TRBJ1-3; TRBD1 matches at 8 bases. The CDR3 length is 15 residues. Trimming cost V 0 bases and J 2 bases; bases outside gene matches: 1. Germline CDR1 is SGHNT and CDR2 is YYREEE (reference sequence). This CDR3 is CASSLETGAGNTIYF. The CDR3 nucleotides read TGTGCCAGCAGCTTGGAGACAGGGGCTGGAAACACCATATATTTT.

The chain carries TRBV6-1 and TRBJ1-5, with D possibly TRBD1 on 6 matching bases. V was cut by 0 bases and J by 6 bases, with 12 bases left in between. The length of the CDR3 is 15 residues. Germline V gene lookup returns CDR1 MNHNS and CDR2 SASEGT. CDR3: CASSEASGVGQPQHF. CDR3 sequence (DNA): TGTGCCAGCAGTGAAGCCTCAGGGGTAGGTCAGCCCCAGCATTTT.

V and J are TRBV19 and TRBJ1-2; 8 nucleotides align to TRBD1. Germline V gene data show CDR1 as LNHDA and CDR2 as SQIVND (reference sequence). The CDR3 is 13 residues long. J gave up 3 bases and V 9 bases, and 6 bases lay outside the gene matches. The chain's CDR3 is CASQGQGHYGYTF. The CDR3 bases are TGTGCCAGCCAAGGACAGGGTCACTATGGCTACACCTTC.

The J gene is TRBJ2-6, the V gene TRBV9, with D uncertain. The germline V and J ends were trimmed by 7 bases and 2 bases, with 13 bases remaining between them. Germline CDR1 and CDR2: SGDLS and YYNGEE. This CDR3 has 15 amino acids. The CDR3 is CASLDEAAGANVLTF. CDR3 sequence (DNA): TGTGCCAGCCTCGATGAGGCCGCTGGGGCCAACGTCCTGACTTTC.

The rearrangement joins TRBV5-1 to TRBJ2-1; TRBD2 is a possible D gene (5 bases). Trimming took 0 bases from V and 7 from J, leaving 11 bases between them. Germline loops: CDR1 SGHRS, CDR2 YFSETQ. The CDR3 is 14 amino acids. CDR3 in DNA: TGCGCCAGCAGCTTGGCCGCGGGCGGGAATGAGCAGTTCTTC. Translating gives CASSLAAGGNEQFF.

The genes are TRBV6-1 and TRBJ1-2; D is perhaps TRBD1 (5 bases). Germline V CDR1 and CDR2: MNHNS, SASEGT. This CDR3 has 11 residues. The V gene lost 4 bases and the J gene lost 14 bases, with 14 bases spanning the gap. The CDR3 DNA sequence: TGTGCCAGCAGTGTGGGACTTACGAGAACCTTC. Translation gives CASSVGLTRTF.

The V and J genes are TRBV11-3 and TRBJ1-1, with D hard to call. Trimming removed 4 bases from V and 3 bases from J, with 9 bases in between. This CDR3 is built from 13 residues. Germline CDR1 reads SGHNT; CDR2 reads YENEEA. Here the CDR3 DNA reads TGTGCCAGCAGCTCCACCCCCGACACTGAAGCTTTCTTT. Protein: CASSSTPDTEAFF.

V is TRBV20-1 and J is TRBJ2-7; TRBD1 is a possible D gene (6 bases). This CDR3 region has 11 residues. The V end lost 2 bases, the J end lost 7 bases, and 9 bases lay between the germline ends. Germline CDR1 is DFQATT and CDR2 is SNEGSKA (reference sequence). The CDR3 nucleotides read TGCAGTGCTAGATACAGGGTGGAGCAGTACTTC. Its protein product is CSARYRVEQYF.

This clone showed up just a few times. The J gene is TRBJ1-1, the V gene TRBV7-6; D not resolved. The V gene lost 4 bases and the J gene lost 2 bases, with 8 bases spanning the gap. This CDR3 contains 13 residues. Germline values: CDR1 SGHVS, CDR2 FNYEAQ. Here the CDR3 reads CASSSRFNTEAFF. CDR3 DNA: TGTGCCAGCAGCTCCAGGTTTAACACTGAAGCTTTCTTT.

This chain links TRBV10-3 with TRBJ2-7; possible D gene TRBD1, 6 bases. V lost 6 bases, J lost 4 bases, and 25 bases lay in between. The CDR3 loop spans 17 amino acids. Germline V lookup: CDR1 ENHRY, CDR2 SYGVKD. The CDR3 nucleotides are TGTGCCATCAGAAAGACTCTAACCCCAGGGGACGGATACGAGCAGTACTTC. It is translated as CAIRKTLTPGDGYEQYF.